This T cell receptor beta chain was obtained from a study of blood T cells in healthy people across ages. Samples had at least 6 million PBMCs isolated from them. This clonotype occurred a few times. It was with a sample-barcoded 5' primer and a J-beta primer mix that a second PCR of about 6 to 12 cycles was run. TCRdb independently ran MiXCR on the 5' RACE reads; one entry per CDR3 protein. Altogether around 500,000 distinct CDR3 sequences are present, 27% being singletons, with the ten largest covering 3.6%. These records were also assigned to another study, of T cells of mothers and their children. That paper states: The study recruited three healthy Caucasian mothers and their six children as donors.

The sequencing input was blood. This clonotype was obtained from a boy aged 2 to 10 in good health.

The CDR3 nucleotides are TGTGCCACCGGGGCGGTGAGCTCTGGGGCCAACGTCCTGACTTTC. Residues: CATGAVSSGANVLTF. The chain has TRBV7-3 and TRBJ2-6; D is tentatively TRBD1 or TRBD2 (5 bases each). This CDR3 has 15 amino acids. Germline V gives CDR1 SGHTA, CDR2 FQGTGA. V lost 10 bases to trimming and J lost 0 bases, with 13 bases between them. The full variable domain, with the rest looked up from reference TRBV7-3 and TRBJ2-6, is GAGVSQTPSNKVTEKGKYVELRCDPISGHTALYWYRQSLGQGPEFLIYFQGTGAADDSGLPNDRFFAVRPEGSVSTLKIQRTERGDSAVYLCATGAVSSGANVLTFGAGSRLTVL.